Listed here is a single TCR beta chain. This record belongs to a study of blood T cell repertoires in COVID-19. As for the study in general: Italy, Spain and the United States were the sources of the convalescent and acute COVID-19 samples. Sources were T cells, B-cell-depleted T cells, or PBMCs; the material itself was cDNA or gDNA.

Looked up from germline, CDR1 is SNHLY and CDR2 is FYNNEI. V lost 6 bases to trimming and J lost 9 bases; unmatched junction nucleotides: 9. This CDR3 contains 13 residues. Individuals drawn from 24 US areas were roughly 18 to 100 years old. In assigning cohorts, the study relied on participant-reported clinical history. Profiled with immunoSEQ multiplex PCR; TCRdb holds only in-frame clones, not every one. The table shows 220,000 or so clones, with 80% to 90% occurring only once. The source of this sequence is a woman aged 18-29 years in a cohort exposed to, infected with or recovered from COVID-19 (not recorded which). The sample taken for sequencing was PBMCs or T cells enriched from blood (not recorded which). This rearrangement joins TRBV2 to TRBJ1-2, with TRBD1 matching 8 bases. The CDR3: CASSPMDRESYTF. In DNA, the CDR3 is TGTGCCAGCAGCCCGATGGACAGGGAGAGCTACACCTTC.